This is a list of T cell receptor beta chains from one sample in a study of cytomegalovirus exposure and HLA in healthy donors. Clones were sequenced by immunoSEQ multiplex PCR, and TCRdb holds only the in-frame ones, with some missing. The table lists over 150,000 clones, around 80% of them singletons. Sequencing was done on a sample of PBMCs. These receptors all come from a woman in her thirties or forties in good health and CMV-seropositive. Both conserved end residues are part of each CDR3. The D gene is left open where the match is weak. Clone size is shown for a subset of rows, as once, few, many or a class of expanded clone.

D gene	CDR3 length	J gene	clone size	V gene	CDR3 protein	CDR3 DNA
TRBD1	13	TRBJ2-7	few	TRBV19	CASSRDSYYEQYF	TGTGCCAGTAGTAGGGACAGCTACTACGAGCAGTACTTC
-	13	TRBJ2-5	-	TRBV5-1	CASSIGLGETQYF	TGCGCCAGCAGCATCGGACTGGGGGAGACCCAGTACTTC
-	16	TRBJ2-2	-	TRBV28	CASSPLSSGNTGELFF	TGTGCCAGCAGTCCCCTGAGCAGCGGGAACACCGGGGAGCTGTTTTTT
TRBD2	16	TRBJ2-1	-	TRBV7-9	CASSSRGGLAGDEQFF	TGTGCCAGCAGCTCCCGGGGGGGACTAGCGGGAGATGAGCAGTTCTTC
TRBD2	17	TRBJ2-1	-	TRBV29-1	CSVVGGQGSGRNNEQFF	TGCAGCGTTGTTGGTGGGCAAGGGAGCGGGAGAAACAATGAGCAGTTCTTC
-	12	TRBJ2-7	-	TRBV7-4	CASRPFGGEQYF	TGTGCCAGCCGCCCTTTCGGAGGGGAGCAGTACTTC
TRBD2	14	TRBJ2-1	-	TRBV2	CASSDSGIDNEQFF	TGTGCCAGCAGTGATAGCGGGATAGACAATGAGCAGTTCTTC
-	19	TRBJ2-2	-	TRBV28	CASSTPGHTLLLNTGELFF	TGTGCCAGCAGTACCCCGGGACACACTCTCCTTCTCAACACCGGGGAGCTGTTTTTT
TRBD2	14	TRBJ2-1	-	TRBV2	CASKLAGPSGEQFF	TGTGCCAGCAAACTAGCGGGACCCAGTGGTGAGCAGTTCTTC
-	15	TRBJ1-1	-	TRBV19	CASRWRGAENTEAFF	TGTGCCAGTAGATGGCGGGGTGCCGAGAACACTGAAGCTTTCTTT
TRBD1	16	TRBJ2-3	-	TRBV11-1	CASSLRTGGGTDTQYF	TGTGCCAGCAGCCTCCGGACAGGGGGAGGCACAGATACGCAGTATTTT
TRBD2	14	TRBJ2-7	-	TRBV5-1	CASSLVAGGGEQYF	TGCGCCAGCAGCTTGGTAGCGGGAGGGGGCGAGCAGTACTTC
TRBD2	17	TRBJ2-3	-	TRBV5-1	CASSSTLTSGRRDTQYF	TGCGCCAGCAGCTCCACCTTGACTAGCGGGAGACGTGATACGCAGTATTTT
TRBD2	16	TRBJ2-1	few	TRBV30	CAWSHPGLASYNEQFF	TGTGCCTGGAGCCACCCGGGACTAGCGAGCTACAATGAGCAGTTCTTC
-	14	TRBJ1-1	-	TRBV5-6	CASSSGELNTEAFF	TGTGCCAGCAGCTCGGGAGAGTTGAACACTGAAGCTTTCTTT
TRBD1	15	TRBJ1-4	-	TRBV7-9	CASSLVKGAVEKLFF	TGTGCCAGCAGCTTAGTGAAGGGGGCAGTTGAAAAACTGTTTTTT
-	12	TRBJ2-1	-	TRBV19	CASSLQVGEQFF	TGTGCCAGTAGCCTGCAGGTCGGTGAGCAGTTCTTC
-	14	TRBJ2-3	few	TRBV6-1	CASSALGLTDTQYF	TGTGCCAGCAGTGCCCTGGGGCTCACAGATACGCAGTATTTT
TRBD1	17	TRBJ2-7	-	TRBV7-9	CASSLATGTGVFNEQYF	TGTGCCAGCAGCTTAGCGACTGGGACAGGGGTTTTTAACGAGCAGTACTTC
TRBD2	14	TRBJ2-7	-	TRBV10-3	CAISVSSGFSEQYF	TGTGCCATCAGTGTCTCTAGCGGCTTTTCCGAGCAGTACTTC
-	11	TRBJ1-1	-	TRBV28	CASSQYTEAFF	TGTGCCAGCAGTCAGTACACTGAAGCTTTCTTT
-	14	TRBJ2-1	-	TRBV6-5	CASSLGLAYNEQFF	TGTGCCAGCAGTCTGGGACTCGCCTACAATGAGCAGTTCTTC
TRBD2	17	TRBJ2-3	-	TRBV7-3	CASSLRGTSGSTDTQYF	TGTGCCAGCAGCTTACGGGGGACTAGCGGGAGCACAGATACGCAGTATTTT
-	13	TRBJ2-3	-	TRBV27	CASTWTRADTQYF	TGTGCCAGCACCTGGACTCGAGCAGATACGCAGTATTTT
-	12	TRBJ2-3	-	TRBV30	CAWSRGTDTQYF	TGTGCCTGGAGCCGAGGCACAGATACGCAGTATTTT
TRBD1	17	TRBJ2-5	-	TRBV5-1	CASSLRMGQGFQETQYF	TGCGCCAGCAGCTTGCGAATGGGACAGGGGTTCCAAGAGACCCAGTACTTC
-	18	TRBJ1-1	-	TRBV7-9	CASSRIQGSRTVRKGAFF	TGTGCCAGCAGTAGAATTCAGGGAAGCAGGACCGTTCGTAAGGGAGCTTTCTTT